At least ten counts were recorded for the clone carrying this TCR beta chain. The use of genomic DNA as template underpinned the TCR beta VDJ and CDR3 profiling. TCRdb recomputed calls from the reads with MiXCR, one row per CDR3 protein. The sample contains under 250,000 distinct CDR3 sequences, roughly 35% of which appear only once. CDR3 length: 15 residues. V lost 2 bases, J lost 5 bases, and 5 bases stayed unmatched. Germline CDR1 is SNHLY and CDR2 is FYNNEI. This sample is drawn from a study of CD8+CD57+ T cells in acquired aplastic anemia. Background on the study: Sorted CD4+ plus CD8+ cells gave DNA averaging 3.2 ug. The study obtained 9 million to 13 million reads on average for CD4+ cells from healthy donors.

Sequences were obtained from sorted CD4+, CD8+, or CD8+CD57+ T cells (not recorded which) from PBMCs. This chain links TRBV2 with TRBJ2-5; TRBD2 matches at 10 bases. The source of this sequence is a human donor in good health, serving as a control. This chain's CDR3 is CASSESSGRVETQYF. The CDR3 DNA sequence: TGTGCCAGCAGTGAATCTAGCGGGAGAGTGGAGACCCAGTACTTC.